Only one count was recorded for the clone carrying this T cell receptor beta chain. The CDR3 is 14 amino acids. In germline, CDR1 is MGHRA, CDR2 YSYEKL. V gave up 4 bases and J gave up 3 bases, with 13 bases separating them. Researchers classed hyperthyroidism as stable given no ophthalmopathy within 18 months of follow-up. The PBMCs used were ones drawn from 8 to 10 ml of fresh peripheral blood. The sample comes from a study of Graves' ophthalmopathy and Graves' hyperthyroidism. Overall study context: No treatment had been given when peripheral blood was collected at initial diagnosis.

CDR3 regions of TCR beta were amplified from RNA transcripts. RT-PCR was first run with HTBI primers, then multiplex PCR in a second round. MiXCR, applied by TCRdb to the multiplex PCR reads, yields one record per CDR3 protein. The sample has 500,000 to 700,000 distinct CDR3 sequences, approximately 22% seen once. The chain combines TRBV4-1 with TRBJ2-7; D might be TRBD1 or TRBD2, each matching 5 bases. This clonotype was obtained from a woman aged 18-30 years with stable Graves' hyperthyroidism. Some clones in this sample may be carry-over from other donors' samples. Sequences were obtained from peripheral blood. The CDR3 reads CASSPTGTNYEQYV. CDR3 bases: TGCGCCAGCAGCCCAACCGGGACGAACTACGAGCAGTACGTC.